Sequencing of this T cell receptor (beta chain) was carried out in a study of cytomegalovirus exposure and HLA in healthy donors. PCR amplification relied on 60 Vbeta primers (plus 13 Jbeta primers). This table comes from immunoSEQ multiplex PCR, and its TCRdb copy is limited to in-frame clones, with some not included. The sample lists 150,000 to 200,000 clones; less than 90% were seen once. This clone was recorded once. CDR1 MNHNS and CDR2 SASEGT come from the germline V gene. The CDR3 totals 14 residues. V shed 6 bases, J shed 2 bases, and the junction held 6 bases outside the gene matches. The sample was PBMCs. This receptor was identified in a woman in her 50s in good health and CMV-seropositive. The chain is built from TRBV6-1 and TRBJ1-2; 7 bases line up with TRBD1. The CDR3 loop is CASRPGQSNYGYTF. The DNA of the CDR3 is TGTGCCAGCAGACCGGGACAGTCAAACTATGGCTACACCTTC.